This T cell receptor (beta chain) derives from a study of long-term antiretroviral therapy in people with HIV. Study findings and constraints: CDR3 length ranges were narrower in HIV repertoires than in controls.

A word on this clone: Its antigen is unidentified.

Trimming took 0 bases from V and 7 from J, leaving 15 bases between them. Germline CDR1 and CDR2: SNHLY and FYNNEI. The CDR3 extends over 15 amino acids. Survey level was the resolution at which the v3.0 immunoSEQ assay ran. Produced via immunoSEQ multiplex PCR; TCRdb's table is partial and in-frame only. This sample has tens of thousands of clones, with approximately 93% found just once. The origin of this receptor is a middle-aged woman with HIV. Material: unsorted PBMCs, obtained 7.6 years after starting antiretroviral therapy. J is TRBJ2-5 and V is TRBV2; tentative D call: TRBD1 (6 bases). CDR3 sequence reads: CASSEALAGAVTQYF. For the CDR3, the DNA is TGTGCCAGCAGTGAAGCGCTCGCAGGGGCCGTGACCCAGTACTTC.